This T cell receptor beta chain was captured by sequencing in a study of T cells in Graves' hyperthyroidism and ophthalmopathy (dated by TCRdb to about 2019). Context from the whole study: Peripheral blood samples were taken at the time of initial diagnosis, prior to any treatment. A discovery cohort of fewer than 110 patients, 43 with Graves' ophthalmopathy and approximately 55 with stable Graves' hyperthyroidism, was used to find distinguishing TCR V-J signatures. Whether ophthalmopathy could be predicted prospectively was tested in an independent validation cohort made up of 18 to 20 hyperthyroidism patients plus 17 patients who later progressed to ophthalmopathy. The 100 discovery patients were randomly split 7:3 into training and test sets. In addition, the study compared T-cell repertoires in thyroid tissue and in blood from over 5 Graves' hyperthyroidism patients. After sampling, hyperthyroidism patients received methimazole starting at 30 mg daily, and ophthalmopathy patients received high-dose intravenous methylprednisolone. According to the paper, TCR Vbeta CDR3 sequencing was carried out on 135 peripheral blood samples, which came from some 41 ophthalmopathy, roughly 75 hyperthyroidism and roughly 17 progressor patients. Overall results and qualifications from the work: Sample size was not statistically predetermined, and blinding of investigators to group allocation was not performed. In validation, the model predicted progression to ophthalmopathy with 55% to 71% sensitivity and around 72% specificity, a median of approximately 6.5 months before onset. A 13 V-J signature model separated ophthalmopathy from stable hyperthyroidism, with around 91% sensitivity and 81.08% specificity in cross-validation and 80%/75% in testing. Blood samples also contained most of the expanded thyroid clonotypes (frequency above 0.001), which suggests that blood repertoires may reflect thyroid immune responses.

Stable Graves' hyperthyroidism was defined as the absence of progression to ophthalmopathy over 18 months of follow-up. The hyperthyroidism patients were between 18 and 65 years old and newly diagnosed, with a disease duration of less than 2 months. Any patient with an uncontrolled infection, another autoimmune disease, pregnancy or lactation was excluded. Diagnoses were established on the basis of clinical symptoms, serum thyroxine and TRAb, thyroid ultrasound, and orbital computed tomography. Ficoll-Paque density gradient centrifugation was used to isolate PBMCs from approximately 10 ml of fresh peripheral blood. Total RNA was extracted with Trizol reagent, and quality was checked on an Agilent 2100 Bioanalyzer. This clonotype was counted a few times. It lacks a known antigen. Base qualities are missing; no much larger clone stands one base away. The TCR beta CDR3 regions were amplified from the RNA transcripts. The first round of RT-PCR for the TCR CDR3 was performed with the HTBI primer set and the Qiagen OneStep RT-PCR kit. A second multiplex PCR round built the libraries, followed by size selection and purification. Sequencing of the libraries was done on an Illumina HiSeq2000 using paired-end 100 bp reads. As for how the authors treated the data: SOAPnuke was used to process the raw data, with reads discarded if the reads contained adapters or uncalled bases, had a mean Phred below 15, or lacked an exact constant-primer or identifier match. High-quality paired reads were merged with COPE v1.2.5, and unique nucleotide sequences were defined as clonotypes. MiTCR v1.1 was used to align the clonotypes against IMGT TRBV, TRBD and TRBJ reference segments. The analysis included only V-J combinations with a frequency above 0.0001, which together covered more than 99% of the repertoires. The TCS score was defined as the ratio of F50 (clonal expansion) to E x V (chaos), calculated using BLOSUM62-based TCRdist between CDR3 peptides within each V-J. Welch's t-statistics and random forest reduced around 510 V-J features to about 12, which were used in a naive Bayes classifier (R e1071). TCRdb applied fastp at Q25 and MiXCR to the public reads, then kept only in-frame beta chains. Entries that share a CDR3 protein sequence are merged under the most common genes and DNA. The V and J calls, along with clone size, are taken from TCRdb and not from the paper's own processing. Present in this sample are a few hundred thousand distinct CDR3 sequences, under 15% of which were seen just once. Around a third of the sample lies in the top ten.

Based on the germline V gene (reference sequence), the CDR1 and CDR2 sequences are PRHDT and FYEKMQ. V is trimmed back by 7 bases and J by 3 bases, and the junction contains 8 bases that no gene match accounts for. There are 14 amino acids in the CDR3, from cysteine to phenylalanine inclusive. Just CDR3 DNA is preserved here, 42 bases in frame from base 1. The chain uses TRBV13 and TRBJ2-7; the junction holds 8 bases that match TRBD2. This receptor was obtained from a woman aged 25 to 39 with Graves' hyperthyroidism. Specimen: blood. The DNA reads as follows: TGTGCCAGCACCCGGCGGGGGGTCGGCTACGAGCAGTACTTC. It translates as CASTRRGVGYEQYF.